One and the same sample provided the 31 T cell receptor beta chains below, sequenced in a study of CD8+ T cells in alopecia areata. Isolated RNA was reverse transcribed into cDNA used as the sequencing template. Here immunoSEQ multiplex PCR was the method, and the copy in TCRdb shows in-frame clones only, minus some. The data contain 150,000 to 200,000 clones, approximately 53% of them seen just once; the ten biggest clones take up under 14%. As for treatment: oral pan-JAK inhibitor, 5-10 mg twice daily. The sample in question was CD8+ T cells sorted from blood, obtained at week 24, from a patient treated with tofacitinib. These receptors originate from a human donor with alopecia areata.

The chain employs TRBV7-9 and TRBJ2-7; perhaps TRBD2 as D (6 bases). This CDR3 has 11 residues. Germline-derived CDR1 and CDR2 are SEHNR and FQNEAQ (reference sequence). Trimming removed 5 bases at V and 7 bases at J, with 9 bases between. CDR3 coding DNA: TGTGCCAGCAGCCCGGGGGAGGAGCAGTACTTC. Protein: CASSPGEEQYF.

The CDR3 here is CASSLLRQEAEAFF. CDR3 nucleotides: TGTGCCAGCAGCTTATTAAGGCAGGAGGCTGAAGCTTTCTTT. The chain couples TRBV7-9 to TRBJ1-1; D is uncertain. Germline CDR1 is SEHNR and CDR2 is FQNEAQ (reference sequence). Trimming removed 2 bases from V and 6 bases from J, with 13 bases in between. The CDR3 covers 14 residues.

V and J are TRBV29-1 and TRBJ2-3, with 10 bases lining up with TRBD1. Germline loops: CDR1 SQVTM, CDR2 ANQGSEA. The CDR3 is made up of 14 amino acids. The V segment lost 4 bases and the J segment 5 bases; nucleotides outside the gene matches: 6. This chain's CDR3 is CSVVETGGRDTQYF. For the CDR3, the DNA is TGCAGCGTTGTAGAGACAGGGGGCAGAGATACGCAGTATTTT.

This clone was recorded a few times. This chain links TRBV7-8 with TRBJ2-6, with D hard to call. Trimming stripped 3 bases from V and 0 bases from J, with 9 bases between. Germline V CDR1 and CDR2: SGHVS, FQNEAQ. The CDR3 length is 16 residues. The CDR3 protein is CASSFRLISGANVLTF. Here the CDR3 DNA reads TGTGCCAGCAGCTTTAGGTTGATCTCTGGGGCCAACGTCCTGACTTTC.

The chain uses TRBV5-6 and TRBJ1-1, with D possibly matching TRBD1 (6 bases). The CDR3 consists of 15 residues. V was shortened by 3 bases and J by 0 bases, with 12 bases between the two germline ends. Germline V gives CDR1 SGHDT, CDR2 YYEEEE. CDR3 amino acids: CASSSGGDMNTEAFF. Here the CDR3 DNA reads TGTGCCAGCAGCTCCGGGGGGGACATGAACACTGAAGCTTTCTTT.

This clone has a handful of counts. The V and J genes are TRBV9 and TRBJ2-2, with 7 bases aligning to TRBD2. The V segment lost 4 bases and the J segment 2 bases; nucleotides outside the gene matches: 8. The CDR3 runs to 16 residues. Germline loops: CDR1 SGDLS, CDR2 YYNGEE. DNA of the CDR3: TGTGCCAGCAGCCCCTCACAGCGGGGCAACACCGGGGAGCTGTTTTTT. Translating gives CASSPSQRGNTGELFF.

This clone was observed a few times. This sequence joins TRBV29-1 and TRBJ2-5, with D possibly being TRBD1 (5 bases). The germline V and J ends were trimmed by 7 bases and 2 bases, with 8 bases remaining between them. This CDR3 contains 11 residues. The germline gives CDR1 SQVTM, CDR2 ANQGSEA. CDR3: CSEDSQETQYF. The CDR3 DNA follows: TGCAGCGAAGACAGTCAAGAGACCCAGTACTTC.

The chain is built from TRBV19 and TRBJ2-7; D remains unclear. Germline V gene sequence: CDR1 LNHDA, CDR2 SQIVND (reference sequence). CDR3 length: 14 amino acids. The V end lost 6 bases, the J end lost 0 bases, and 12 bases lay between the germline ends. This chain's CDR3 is CASRVTDTSYEQYF. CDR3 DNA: TGTGCCAGTAGAGTGACCGACACCTCCTACGAGCAGTACTTC.

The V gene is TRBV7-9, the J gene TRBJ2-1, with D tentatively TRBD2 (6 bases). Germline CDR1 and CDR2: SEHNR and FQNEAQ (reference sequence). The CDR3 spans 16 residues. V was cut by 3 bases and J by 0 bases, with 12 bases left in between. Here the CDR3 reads CASSFSHGSSYNEQFF. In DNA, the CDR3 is TGTGCCAGCAGCTTTTCCCACGGGAGCTCCTACAATGAGCAGTTCTTC. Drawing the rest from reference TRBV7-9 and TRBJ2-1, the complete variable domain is DTGVSQNPRHKITKRGQNVTFRCDPISEHNRLYWYRQTLGQGPEFLTYFQNEAQLEKSRLLSDRFSAERPKGSFSTLEIQRTEQGDSAMYLCASSFSHGSSYNEQFFGPGTRLTVL.

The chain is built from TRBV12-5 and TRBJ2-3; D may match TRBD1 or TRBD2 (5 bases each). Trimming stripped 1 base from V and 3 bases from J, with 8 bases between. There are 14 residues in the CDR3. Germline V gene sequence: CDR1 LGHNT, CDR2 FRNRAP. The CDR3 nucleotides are TGTGCTAGTGGTTTGGGGGGGAGAACAGATACGCAGTATTTT. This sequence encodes CASGLGGRTDTQYF.

The CDR3 nucleotides are TGCGCCAGCAACTTTAAGGGAGTTGAAAAACTGTTTTTT. This gives the protein CASNFKGVEKLFF. The rearrangement links TRBV5-1 to TRBJ1-4; D not certain. In germline, CDR1 is SGHRS, CDR2 YFSETQ. This CDR3 region has 13 residues. Trimming left V 6 bases short and J 7 bases short, with 13 bases between.

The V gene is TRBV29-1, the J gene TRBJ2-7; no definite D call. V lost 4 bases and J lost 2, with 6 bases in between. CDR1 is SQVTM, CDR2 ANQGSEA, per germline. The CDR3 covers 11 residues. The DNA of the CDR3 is TGCAGCGTTGGGTCGCCCTACGAGCAGTACTTC. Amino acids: CSVGSPYEQYF.

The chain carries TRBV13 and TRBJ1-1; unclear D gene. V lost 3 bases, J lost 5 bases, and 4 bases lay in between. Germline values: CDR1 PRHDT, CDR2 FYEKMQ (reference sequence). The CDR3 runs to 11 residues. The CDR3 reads CASSLETEAFF. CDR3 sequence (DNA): TGTGCCAGCAGCTTGGAGACTGAAGCTTTCTTT.

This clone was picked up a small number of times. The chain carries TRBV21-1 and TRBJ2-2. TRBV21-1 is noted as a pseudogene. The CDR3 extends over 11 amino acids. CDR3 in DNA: TGTGCCAGCAAGGTTAACGGGGAGCTGTTTTTT. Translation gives CASKVNGELFF.

The CDR3 DNA sequence: TGTGCCAGTAGTATTGTTGACGGACTAAACAATGAGCAGTTCTTC. It is translated as CASSIVDGLNNEQFF. The chain is built from TRBV19 and TRBJ2-1; perhaps TRBD2 as D (6 bases). The CDR3 is 15 residues long. The ends were cut back, 3 bases at V and 5 bases at J, with 14 bases in the middle. Germline V CDR1 and CDR2: LNHDA, SQIVND (reference sequence).

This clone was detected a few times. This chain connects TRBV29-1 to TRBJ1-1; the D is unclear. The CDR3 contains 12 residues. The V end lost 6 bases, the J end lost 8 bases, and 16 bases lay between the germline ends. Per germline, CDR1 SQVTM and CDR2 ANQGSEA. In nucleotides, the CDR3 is TGCAGCGTCCTACCGGGCGCAGGAGAAGCTTTCTTT. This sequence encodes CSVLPGAGEAFF.

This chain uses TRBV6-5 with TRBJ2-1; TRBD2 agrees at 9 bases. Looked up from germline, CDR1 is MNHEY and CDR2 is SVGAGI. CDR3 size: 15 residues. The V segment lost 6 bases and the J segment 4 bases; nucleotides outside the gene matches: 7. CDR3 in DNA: TGTGCCAGCAGCCCCACTAGCGGGTCTTACAATGAGCAGTTCTTC. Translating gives CASSPTSGSYNEQFF.

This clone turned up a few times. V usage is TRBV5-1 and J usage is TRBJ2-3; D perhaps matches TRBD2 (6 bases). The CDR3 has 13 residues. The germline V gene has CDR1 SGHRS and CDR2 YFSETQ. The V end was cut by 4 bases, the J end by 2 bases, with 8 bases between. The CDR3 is CASSVAATDTQYF. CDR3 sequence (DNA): TGCGCCAGCAGCGTAGCGGCCACAGATACGCAGTATTTT.

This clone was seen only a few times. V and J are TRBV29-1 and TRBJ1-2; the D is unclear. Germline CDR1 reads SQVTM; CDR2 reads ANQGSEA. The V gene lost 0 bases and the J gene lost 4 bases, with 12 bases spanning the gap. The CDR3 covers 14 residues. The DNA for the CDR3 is TGCAGCGTTGAAGATCGAGTACAGTTCTATGGCTACACCTTC. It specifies CSVEDRVQFYGYTF. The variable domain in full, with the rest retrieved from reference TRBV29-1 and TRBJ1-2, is SAVISQKPSRDICQRGTSLTIQCQVDSQVTMMFWYRQQPGQSLTLIATANQGSEATYESGFVIDKFPISRPNLTFSTLTVSNMSPEDSSIYLCSVEDRVQFYGYTFGSGTRLTVV.

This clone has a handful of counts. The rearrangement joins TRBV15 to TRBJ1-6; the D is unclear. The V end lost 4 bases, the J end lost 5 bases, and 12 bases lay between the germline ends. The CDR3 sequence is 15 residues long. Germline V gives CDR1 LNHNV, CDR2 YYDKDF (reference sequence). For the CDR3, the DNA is TGTGCCACCAGCAACACGGTCCAAGATAATTCACCCCTCCACTTT. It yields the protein CATSNTVQDNSPLHF.

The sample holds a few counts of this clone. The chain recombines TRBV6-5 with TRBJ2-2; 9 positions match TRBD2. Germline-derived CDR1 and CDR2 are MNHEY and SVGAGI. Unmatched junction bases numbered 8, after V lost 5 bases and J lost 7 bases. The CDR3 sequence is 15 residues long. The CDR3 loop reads CASSPGLAGRGELFF. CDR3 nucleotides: TGTGCCAGCAGTCCCGGCCTAGCGGGGCGCGGGGAGCTGTTTTTT.

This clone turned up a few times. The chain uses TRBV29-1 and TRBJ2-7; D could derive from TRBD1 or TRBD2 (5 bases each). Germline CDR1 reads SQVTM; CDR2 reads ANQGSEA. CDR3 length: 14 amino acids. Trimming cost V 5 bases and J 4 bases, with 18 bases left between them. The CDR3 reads CSVKGERGVYEQYF. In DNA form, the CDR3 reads TGCAGCGTTAAAGGCGAGCGAGGGGTGTACGAGCAGTACTTC.

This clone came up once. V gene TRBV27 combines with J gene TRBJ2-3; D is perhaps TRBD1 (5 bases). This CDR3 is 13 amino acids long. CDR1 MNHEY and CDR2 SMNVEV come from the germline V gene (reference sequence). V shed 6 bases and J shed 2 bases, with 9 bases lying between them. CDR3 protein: CASSQGNTDTQYF. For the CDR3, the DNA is TGTGCCAGCAGCCAGGGTAACACAGATACGCAGTATTTT.

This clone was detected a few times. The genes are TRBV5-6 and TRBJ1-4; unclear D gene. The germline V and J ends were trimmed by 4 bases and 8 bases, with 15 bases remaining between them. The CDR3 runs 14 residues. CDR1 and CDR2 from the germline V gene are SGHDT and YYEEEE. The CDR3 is CASSPGGVGEKLFF. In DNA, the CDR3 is TGTGCCAGCAGCCCTGGCGGGGTAGGGGAAAAACTGTTTTTT. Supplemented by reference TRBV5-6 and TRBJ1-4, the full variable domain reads DAGVTQSPTHLIKTRGQQVTLRCSPKSGHDTVSWYQQALGQGPQFIFQYYEEEERQRGNFPDRFSGHQFPNYSSELNVNALLLGDSALYLCASSPGGVGEKLFFGSGTQLSVL.

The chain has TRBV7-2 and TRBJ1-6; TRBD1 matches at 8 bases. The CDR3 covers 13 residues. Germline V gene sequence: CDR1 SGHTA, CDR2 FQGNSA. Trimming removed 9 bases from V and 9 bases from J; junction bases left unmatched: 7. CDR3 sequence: CASEQGDLSPLHF. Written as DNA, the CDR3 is TGTGCCAGTGAACAGGGGGATCTTTCACCCCTCCACTTT.

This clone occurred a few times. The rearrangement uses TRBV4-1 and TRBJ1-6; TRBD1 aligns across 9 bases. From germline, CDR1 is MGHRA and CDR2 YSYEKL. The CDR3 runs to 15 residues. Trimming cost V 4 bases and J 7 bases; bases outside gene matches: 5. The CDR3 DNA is TGCGCCAGCAGCCTCCAGGACAGGGGCAATTCACCCCTCCACTTT. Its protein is CASSLQDRGNSPLHF.

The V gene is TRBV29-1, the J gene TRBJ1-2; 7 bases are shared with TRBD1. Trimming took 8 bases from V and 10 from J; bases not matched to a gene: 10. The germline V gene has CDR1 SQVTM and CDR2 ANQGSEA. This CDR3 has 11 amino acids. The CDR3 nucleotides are TGCAGCTCCAGGGACAGTATGGCCTACACCTTC. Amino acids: CSSRDSMAYTF.

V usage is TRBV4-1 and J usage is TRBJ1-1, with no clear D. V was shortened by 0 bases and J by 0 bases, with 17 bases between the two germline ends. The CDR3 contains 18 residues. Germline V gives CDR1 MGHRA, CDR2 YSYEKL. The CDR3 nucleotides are TGCGCCAGCAGCCAAGATCCTACGACTTTCGGAATGAACACTGAAGCTTTCTTT. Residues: CASSQDPTTFGMNTEAFF.

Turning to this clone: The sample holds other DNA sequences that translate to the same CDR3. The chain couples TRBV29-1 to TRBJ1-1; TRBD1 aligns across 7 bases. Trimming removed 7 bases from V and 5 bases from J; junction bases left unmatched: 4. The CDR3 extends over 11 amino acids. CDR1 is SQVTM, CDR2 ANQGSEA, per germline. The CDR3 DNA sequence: TGCAGCGCTCAGGGGGGTACTGAAGCTTTCTTT. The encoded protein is CSAQGGTEAFF. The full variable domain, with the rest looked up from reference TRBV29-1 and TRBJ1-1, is SAVISQKPSRDICQRGTSLTIQCQVDSQVTMMFWYRQQPGQSLTLIATANQGSEATYESGFVIDKFPISRPNLTFSTLTVSNMSPEDSSIYLCSAQGGTEAFFGQGTRLTVV.

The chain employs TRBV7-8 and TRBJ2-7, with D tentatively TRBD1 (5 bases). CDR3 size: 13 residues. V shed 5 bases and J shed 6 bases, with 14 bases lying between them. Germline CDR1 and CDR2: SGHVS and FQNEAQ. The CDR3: CASSPGRVAEQYF. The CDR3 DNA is TGTGCCAGCAGCCCCGGCAGGGTGGCCGAGCAGTACTTC.

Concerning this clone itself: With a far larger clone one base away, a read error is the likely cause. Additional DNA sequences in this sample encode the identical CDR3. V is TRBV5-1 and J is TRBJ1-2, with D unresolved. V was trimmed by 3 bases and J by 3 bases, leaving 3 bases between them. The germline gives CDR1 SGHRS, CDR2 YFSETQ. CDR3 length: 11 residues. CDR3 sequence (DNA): TGCGCCAGCAGCTCCGACTATGGCTACACCTTC. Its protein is CASSSDYGYTF.